This TCR beta chain is drawn from a study of blood T cell repertoires in COVID-19 (dated by TCRdb to the early 2020s). Background on the whole study: Collaborator samples came from the United States, Italy and Spain and covered acute and convalescent phases of COVID-19. Subjects who had been exposed to COVID-19, were actively infected with it, or had recovered from it provided the deeply sampled blood TCRbeta repertoires that made up the dataset. A freely available public database, intended as a resource for researchers studying the immune response to SARS-CoV-2, is where the repertoires were released. The material from the prospective study consisted of cDNA or gDNA derived from T cells, B-cell-depleted T cells, or PBMCs. Where available, HLA class I and class II types were obtained from metadata supplied by the sample provider rather than from assay-based typing. Nearly every sample came with metadata listing a de-identified subject ID, COVID-19 status, age in years and sex. The samples were drawn from two sources: the first 160 participants of the ongoing ImmuneRACE study, and 1,254 subjects contributed by 6 global collaborators.

TCRbeta CDR3 regions were amplified from genomic DNA by means of the immunoSEQ Assay, a bias-controlled multiplex PCR. The original methods were these. Nucleated cell counts per sample were estimated from amplification of reference gene primers within the assay. To quantify the absolute abundance of each unique TCRbeta CDR3 rearrangement, sequence reads were collapsed and filtered. Productive Simpson clonality was computed per sample as the square root of Simpson's diversity index over productive rearrangements. TCRdb holds this immuneACCESS table with in-frame rearrangements only. Some clones are missing; in checked studies, unresolved V genes explain under half, and the rest has no known cause. The V and J calls and clone size are taken from that table; D and trimming were inferred from the DNA. This sample comprises about 100,000 clones, 71% of them detected only once. Together, the top ten hold about 1.8% of the sample.

Overall study results and their limits: The amount of clinical and demographic metadata varied by source and participant and was provided uncurated.

Relative to germline, V is 4 bases shorter and J is 5 bases shorter, with 8 bases between their ends. Looking up the germline V gene yields CDR1 MNHEY and CDR2 SVGAGI. The CDR3 numbers 12 residues from cysteine through phenylalanine. Only the CDR3 part of the read is kept: 36 bases, read in frame from the first base. As concerns this clone: Its specific antigen is unknown. Base qualities are not at hand, and no much larger clone is one base apart.

Collaborating institutions collected whole blood in K2EDTA tubes following their own protocols. For TCRbeta analysis, collaborator samples were shipped as frozen whole blood, as isolated PBMCs, or as DNA extracted from either sample type. The TCR was taken from a woman aged 40 to 50 with acute or convalescent COVID-19. Sequencing was carried out using peripheral blood. Rearrangement joined TRBV6-5 to TRBJ1-1; the D gene is not confidently resolved. This receptor has the CDR3 CASSSAGTEAFF. The DNA is TGTGCCAGCAGTTCGGCGGGGACTGAAGCTTTCTTT.